This T cell receptor (beta chain) was retrieved from a study of blood T cells in healthy people across ages (dated by TCRdb to about 2015). Looking at the study overall: In model experiments, template switching captured about one uniquely barcoded TCR beta cDNA molecule for every two T cells. Using deep sequencing normalized with unique cDNA molecular identifiers, the study measured how TCR beta repertoire diversity changes with age. The donors were split into four age groups: young (average around 15 years), middle-aged (roughly 39), aged (approximately 60) and long-lived (under 85). Donors of different ages were randomly distributed across sequencing lanes to avoid experimental bias. Two additional independent replicas of 1 million unique cDNA reads from the same blood draw were analyzed for two donors (one aged 18 to 30 and one aged 80 or older). General study outcomes and caveats: Since profiling was done on bulk unsorted PBMCs, naive and antigen-experienced compartments could not be conclusively compared. Total diversity estimates from one million sequenced T cells were considered lower bounds and underestimates. Compared with the aged group, the long-lived group had more naive CD4+ T cells, fewer expanded clones and increased TCR diversity, a pattern suggesting age selection. Because donor CMV infection status was unknown, age-related changes in expanded clonotypes were potentially confounded. There was a strong correlation between observed TCR beta diversity and the percentage of naive T cells measured by flow cytometry. As age increased, observed TCR beta diversity per million T cells dropped in a roughly linear way, and a significant reduction was already evident by age 40.

The donors were roughly 39 Caucasian individuals from Russia, aged roughly 6 to 100 years, who were systemically healthy. Approximately 10 milliliters of peripheral blood were collected from each donor into EDTA-treated Vacutainer tubes. Ficoll-Paque density-gradient centrifugation was used to isolate PBMCs, with at least 6.5 million obtained per sample. Trizol reagent was used to extract total RNA from PBMCs, with at least 6 micrograms per sample. The percentages of naive CD45RAhigh/CD27high T cells were determined by flow cytometry on a PBMC aliquot from every donor. From the germline V gene, CDR1 is SGHRS and CDR2 is YFSETQ. Inclusive of the bounding cysteine and phenylalanine, the CDR3 is 15 residues long. Of the read, only the CDR3 DNA is kept; its 45 bases are in frame from base 1. Relative to germline, V is 6 bases shorter and J is 2 bases shorter, with 17 bases between their ends. With respect to this clonotype: What this receptor recognizes is not known. No base qualities exist here, and no much larger clone lies one base off it.

The method was 5' RACE. The run used an Illumina HiSeq 2500. The second PCR ran for roughly 7 to 11 cycles and used a J-beta primer mix along with a sample-barcoded 5' primer. Each TCR beta cDNA molecule received a unique molecular identifier from a template-switch 5' adaptor carrying 12 random nucleotides. Each sample yielded at least 2.5 million CDR3-containing paired-end reads. The Mint cDNA synthesis kit, primed by a TRBC-specific oligonucleotide, was used to synthesize first-strand cDNA from all RNA. Following uracil-DNA glycosylase treatment, a first 18-cycle PCR with universal primers M1SS and BC2_uni_R was performed on all cDNA. As for the authors' bioinformatics: For normalization, 1 million high-quality reads, each with a distinct molecular identifier, were randomly selected from each sample. Reads with shared molecular identifiers were discarded instead of being binned into consensus sequences. MiTCR, with a Q25 quality threshold and the strictest error-elimination algorithm, was used for CDR3 identification, clonotype clustering and error correction. Lower-bound total TCR beta diversity was estimated with a nonparametric unseen species model using Euler transformation. The public reads were reprocessed in TCRdb via fastp at Q25 and MiXCR, keeping in-frame beta chains. A single entry per CDR3 protein holds the most common genes and DNA from its merged rows. TCRdb's processing, not the study's, gives the V and J calls here. The sample contains nearly 800,000 distinct CDR3 sequences, 56% of them found a single time. The biggest ten clones account for about a quarter of the sample.

This receptor was taken from a man in his forties in good health. Sequenced input: blood. This receptor chain uses TRBV5-1 and TRBJ2-5; the D segment could be TRBD1, given 6 matching bases. The CDR3 is CASTNMGHTQETQYF. The DNA is as follows: TGCGCCAGCACCAATATGGGACACACTCAAGAGACCCAGTACTTC. The CDR3 plus the reference TRBV5-1 and TRBJ2-5 genes for the other parts give the full variable domain: KAGVTQTPRYLIKTRGQQVTLSCSPISGHRSVSWYQQTPGQGLQFLFEYFSETQRNKGNFPGRFSGRQFSNSRSEMNVSTLELGDSALYLCASTNMGHTQETQYFGPGTRLLVL.